The 4 T cell receptor beta chains below were found in one sample sequenced in a study of cytomegalovirus exposure and HLA in healthy donors. Researchers ran the PCR with 60 Vbeta and 13 Jbeta primers. The table came from immunoSEQ multiplex PCR; TCRdb's copy has only in-frame clones and leaves some out. The table includes around 64,000 clones, under 80% detected once. Sequenced material: PBMCs. The origin of the receptors is a man aged 30-40 years in good health and CMV-seropositive.

This chain connects TRBV18 to TRBJ2-7; TRBD1 agrees at 10 bases. The CDR3 is 15 amino acids. After removal of 6 bases from V and 2 bases from J, the junction contained 7 bases not matched to a gene. CDR1 is KGHSH and CDR2 is LQKENI in the germline V gene. The chain's CDR3 is CASSLGQGVPYEQYF. CDR3 bases: TGTGCCAGCTCCCTAGGACAGGGGGTCCCCTACGAGCAGTACTTC.

This clone was seen a few times. The DNA for the CDR3 is TGTGCCATCAGTCCCTCACAGGGGGTGGTGGCCTATGGCTACACCTTC. The encoded protein is CAISPSQGVVAYGYTF. The V gene is TRBV10-3, the J gene TRBJ1-2; the match to TRBD1 covers 8 bases. The V and J ends lost 5 bases and 4 bases, in that order; junction bases with no gene match: 12. Germline V gene lookup returns CDR1 ENHRY and CDR2 SYGVKD. The CDR3 is 16 residues long.

This chain joins TRBV5-1 and TRBJ1-3; D is perhaps TRBD1 (6 bases). Per the germline V gene, CDR1 is SGHRS and CDR2 is YFSETQ. CDR3 size: 14 residues. V was clipped by 4 bases and J by 3 bases, with 11 bases between them. In DNA, the CDR3 is TGCGCCAGCAGCCGGGACAACAATGGAAACACCATATATTTT. It codes for CASSRDNNGNTIYF.

This chain connects TRBV15 to TRBJ1-1; D call uncertain. This CDR3 is 13 amino acids long. In germline, CDR1 is LNHNV, CDR2 YYDKDF (reference sequence). The V end lost 0 bases, the J end lost 8 bases, and 10 bases lay between the germline ends. In DNA form, the CDR3 reads TGTGCCACCAGCAGAGAGGTTTTCAGAGAAGCTTTCTTT. As protein: CATSREVFREAFF.